The entry that follows covers one TCR beta chain sequence. The germline V gene encodes CDR1 SGDLS and CDR2 YYNGEE. Trimming removed 3 bases from V and 6 bases from J, with 22 bases in between. The CDR3 extends over 17 amino acids. The source of the sample is a study of OX40 agonist ivuxolimab in advanced cancers. Sequencing used immunoSEQ multiplex PCR; TCRdb keeps in-frame clones, though not all of them. The sample contains roughly 80,000 clones, about 80% of which appear only once. The sequenced sample was CD4+ or CD8+ T cells sorted from blood, obtained in a trial of the OX40 agonist ivuxolimab. The chain combines TRBV9 with TRBJ2-1; the D is unclear. The sequence was collected from an adult with an advanced solid tumor such as melanoma, head and neck, liver or kidney cancer. This CDR3 is CASSAGSTGGSGNEQFF. CDR3 sequence (DNA): TGTGCCAGCAGCGCCGGCTCCACGGGTGGTTCGGGCAATGAGCAGTTCTTC.